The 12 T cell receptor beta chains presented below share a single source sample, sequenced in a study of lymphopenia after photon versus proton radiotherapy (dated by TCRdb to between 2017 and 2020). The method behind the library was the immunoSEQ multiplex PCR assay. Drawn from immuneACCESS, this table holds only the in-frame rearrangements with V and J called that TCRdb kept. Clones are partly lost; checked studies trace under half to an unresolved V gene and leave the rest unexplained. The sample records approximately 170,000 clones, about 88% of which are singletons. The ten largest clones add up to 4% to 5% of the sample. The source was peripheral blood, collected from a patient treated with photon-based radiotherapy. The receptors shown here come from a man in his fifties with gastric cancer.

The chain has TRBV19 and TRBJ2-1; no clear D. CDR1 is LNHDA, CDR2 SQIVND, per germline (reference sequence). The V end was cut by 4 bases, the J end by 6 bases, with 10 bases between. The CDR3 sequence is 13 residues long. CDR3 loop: CASSSTAFNEQFF. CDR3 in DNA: TGTGCCAGTAGTAGCACCGCTTTCAATGAGCAGTTCTTC.

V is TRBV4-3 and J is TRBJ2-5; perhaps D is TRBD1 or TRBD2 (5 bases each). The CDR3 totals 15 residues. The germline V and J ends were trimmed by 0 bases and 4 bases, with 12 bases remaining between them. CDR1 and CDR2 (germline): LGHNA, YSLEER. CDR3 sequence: CASSQDPAGRETQYF. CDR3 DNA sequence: TGCGCCAGCAGCCAAGATCCGGCAGGGAGAGAGACCCAGTACTTC.

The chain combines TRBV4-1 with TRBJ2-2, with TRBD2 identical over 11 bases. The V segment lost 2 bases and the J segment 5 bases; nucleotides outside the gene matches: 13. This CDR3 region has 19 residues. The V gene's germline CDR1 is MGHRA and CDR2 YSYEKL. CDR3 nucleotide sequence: TGCGCCAGCAGCCAACCCCGTCTAGCGGGAGGCCCAAAGACCGGGGAGCTGTTTTTT. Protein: CASSQPRLAGGPKTGELFF.

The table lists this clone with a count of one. This chain's CDR3 is CASSRDVYRGVNTEAFF. The CDR3 coding sequence is TGTGCCAGCAGTCGTGACGTTTACAGGGGGGTGAACACTGAAGCTTTCTTT. The chain uses TRBV25-1 and TRBJ1-1, with 8 bases fitting TRBD1. CDR3 length: 17 amino acids. V lost 5 bases and J lost 0; bases outside the gene matches: 11. Germline loops: CDR1 MGHDK, CDR2 SYGVNS. The full variable domain, in which reference TRBV25-1 and TRBJ1-1 provide the parts outside the CDR3, is EADIYQTPRYLVIGTGKKITLECSQTMGHDKMYWYQQDPGMELHLIHYSYGVNSTEKGDLSSESTVSRIRTEHFPLTLESARPSHTSQYLCASSRDVYRGVNTEAFFGQGTRLTVV.

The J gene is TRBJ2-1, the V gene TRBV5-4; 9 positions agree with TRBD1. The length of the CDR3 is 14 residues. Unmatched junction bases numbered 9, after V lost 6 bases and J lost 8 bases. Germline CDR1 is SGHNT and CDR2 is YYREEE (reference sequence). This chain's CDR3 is CASKSGTGSYEQFF. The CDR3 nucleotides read TGTGCCAGCAAGTCCGGGACAGGGTCGTATGAGCAGTTCTTC.

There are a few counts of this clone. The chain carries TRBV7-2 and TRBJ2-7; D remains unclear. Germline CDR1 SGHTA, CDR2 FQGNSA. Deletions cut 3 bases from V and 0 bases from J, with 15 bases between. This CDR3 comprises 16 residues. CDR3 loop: CASSFGKKLSSYEQYF. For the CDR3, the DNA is TGTGCCAGCAGCTTTGGGAAGAAGCTGAGCTCCTACGAGCAGTACTTC.

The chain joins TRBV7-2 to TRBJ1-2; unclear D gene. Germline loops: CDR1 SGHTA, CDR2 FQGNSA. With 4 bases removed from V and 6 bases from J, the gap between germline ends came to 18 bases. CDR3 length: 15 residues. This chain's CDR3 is CASSSRTGHLDGYTF. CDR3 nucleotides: TGTGCCAGCAGCTCCCGGACCGGGCACCTAGATGGCTACACCTTC.

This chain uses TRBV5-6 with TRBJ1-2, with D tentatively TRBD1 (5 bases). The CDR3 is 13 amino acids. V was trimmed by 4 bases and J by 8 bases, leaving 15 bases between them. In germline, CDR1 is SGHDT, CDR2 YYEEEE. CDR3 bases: TGTGCCAGCAGCCCACGGGACCTCGGCGGCTACACCTTC. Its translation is CASSPRDLGGYTF.

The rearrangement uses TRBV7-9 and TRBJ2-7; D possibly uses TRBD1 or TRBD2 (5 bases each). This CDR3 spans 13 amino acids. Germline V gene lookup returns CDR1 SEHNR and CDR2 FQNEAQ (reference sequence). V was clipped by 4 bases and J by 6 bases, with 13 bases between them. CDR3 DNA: TGTGCCAGCAGCTCACTTCCTGGGGGCGAGCAGTACTTC. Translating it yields CASSSLPGGEQYF.

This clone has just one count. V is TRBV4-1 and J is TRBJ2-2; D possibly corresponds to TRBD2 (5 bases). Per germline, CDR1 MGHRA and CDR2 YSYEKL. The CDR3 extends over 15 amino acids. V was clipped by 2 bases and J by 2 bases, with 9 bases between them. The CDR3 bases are TGCGCCAGCAGCCAATTGGGAGCAAACACCGGGGAGCTGTTTTTT. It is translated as CASSQLGANTGELFF.

CDR3 in DNA: TGTGCCAGTACCGCGCTCTCAACTAGGGAAAAACTGTTTTTT. Translated, it gives CASTALSTREKLFF. This chain links TRBV19 with TRBJ1-4; D unclear. CDR3 length: 14 residues. Trimming shortened V by 7 bases and J by 8 bases, and 17 bases separated the two germline ends. Germline lookup yields CDR1 LNHDA and CDR2 SQIVND (reference sequence).

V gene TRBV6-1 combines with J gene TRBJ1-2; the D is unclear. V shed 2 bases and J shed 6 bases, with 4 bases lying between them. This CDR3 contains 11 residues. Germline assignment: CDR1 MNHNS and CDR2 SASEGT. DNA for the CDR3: TGTGCCAGCAGTGAATCCCATGGCTACACCTTC. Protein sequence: CASSESHGYTF.